Described below is a single TCR beta chain sequence and its context. The data derive from a study of blood T cells in healthy people across ages. Researchers collected around 10 milliliters of peripheral blood from every single donor. Each sample provided at least 5 micrograms of extracted total RNA. PCR was performed a second time for roughly 7 to 11 cycles using a sample-barcoded 5' primer and a J-beta primer mix. A minimum of 2.5 million CDR3-containing paired-end reads was obtained for each sample. TCRdb re-derived calls from the 5' RACE reads in MiXCR, one entry per CDR3 protein. In the table there are hundreds of thousands of distinct CDR3 sequences, over 40% of which are singletons. Germline assignment: CDR1 PRHDT and CDR2 FYEKMQ (reference sequence). V trimming: 5 bases; J trimming: 7 bases; junction bases outside the gene matches: 9. The CDR3 extends over 16 amino acids.

The TCR comes from an elderly woman in good health. V and J are TRBV13 and TRBJ2-1, with TRBD2 matching 12 bases. The specimen was blood. Here the CDR3 reads CASSISSGGVFNEQFF. Here the CDR3 DNA reads TGTGCCAGCAGCATCTCTAGCGGGGGGGTTTTTAATGAGCAGTTCTTC.